A single TCR beta chain is shown here with its context. The sample is drawn from a study of T cells in Graves' hyperthyroidism and ophthalmopathy. The study included ophthalmopathy patients with Clinical Activity Score at least 3, NOSPECS grade at least 4 and duration under 3 months. Germline lookup yields CDR1 SGHVS and CDR2 FQNEAQ. Trimming left V 0 bases short and J 6 bases short, with 16 bases between. This CDR3 is built from 16 residues. RNA transcripts provided the source from which TCR beta CDR3 regions were amplified. The HTBI set primed first-round TCR CDR3 RT-PCR. TCRdb used MiXCR to reprocess the multiplex PCR reads, holding one entry per CDR3 protein. The sample contains 490,000 or so distinct CDR3 sequences, about 20% of which appear only once.

This TCR was sampled from a middle-aged man with Graves' ophthalmopathy. Sequencing input: blood. This chain connects TRBV7-8 to TRBJ2-3, with D perhaps TRBD2 (5 bases). The CDR3: CASSLALTTAGDTQYF. CDR3 bases: TGTGCCAGCAGCTTAGCGTTGACTACCGCCGGGGATACGCAGTATTTT.